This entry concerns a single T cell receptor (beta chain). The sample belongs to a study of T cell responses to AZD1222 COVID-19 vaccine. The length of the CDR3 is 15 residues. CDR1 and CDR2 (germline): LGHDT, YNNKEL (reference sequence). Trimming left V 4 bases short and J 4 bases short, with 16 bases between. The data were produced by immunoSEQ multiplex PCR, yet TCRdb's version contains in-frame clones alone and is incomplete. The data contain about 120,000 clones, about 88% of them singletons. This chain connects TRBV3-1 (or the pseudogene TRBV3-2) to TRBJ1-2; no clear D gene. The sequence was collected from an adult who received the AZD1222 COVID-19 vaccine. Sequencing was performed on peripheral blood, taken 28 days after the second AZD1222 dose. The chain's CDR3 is CASSPAAYPTYGYTF. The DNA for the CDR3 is TGTGCCAGCAGCCCCGCGGCCTACCCTACCTATGGCTACACCTTC.